One and the same sample provided the 26 T cell receptor beta chains below, sequenced in a study of blood T cell repertoires in COVID-19. The repertoire was sequenced with immunoSEQ multiplex PCR; TCRdb's copy has only in-frame clones and lacks some. There are 100,000 or so clones in the sample; approximately 90% occur only once, and around 2.3% lies in the top ten. The specimen was peripheral blood. The source is a human donor with active COVID-19. The donor label of this sample is uncertain.

Comments on this clone: Distinct nucleotide sequences in the sample also encode this CDR3. V gene TRBV28 combines with J gene TRBJ2-7, with D hard to call. CDR1 MDHEN and CDR2 SYDVKM come from the germline V gene. The CDR3 loop spans 12 amino acids. V was trimmed by 3 bases and J by 0 bases, leaving 3 bases between them. The CDR3 loop reads CASSFNSYEQYF. CDR3 bases: TGTGCCAGCAGTTTTAACTCCTACGAGCAGTACTTC.

The V call is TRBV19, the J call TRBJ2-1; 10 bases are a match to TRBD2. J was trimmed by 2 bases and V by 3 bases; bases with no gene match: 7. The CDR3 extends over 17 amino acids. Germline lookup yields CDR1 LNHDA and CDR2 SQIVND (reference sequence). In nucleotides, the CDR3 is TGTGCCAGTAGTATTCCCCCTAGCGGGAGACCCTACAATGAGCAGTTCTTC. Translating gives CASSIPPSGRPYNEQFF.

This chain uses TRBV10-2 with TRBJ2-5; D uncertain. Germline loops: CDR1 WSHSY, CDR2 SAAADI. This CDR3 has 12 amino acids. Trimming removed 4 bases at V and 5 bases at J, with 8 bases between. In DNA, the CDR3 is TGCGCCAGCAGTGTTGAGGTGGAGACCCAGTACTTC. This translates into CASSVEVETQYF.

V usage is TRBV27 and J usage is TRBJ1-2; TRBD1 matches 8 bases. Per germline, CDR1 MNHEY and CDR2 SMNVEV (reference sequence). This CDR3 has 17 amino acids. The ends lost 3 bases at V and 1 base at J; junction bases unmatched: 10. This CDR3 is CASSLSDRGRYNYGYTF. CDR3 nucleotide sequence: TGTGCCAGCAGTTTGAGTGACAGGGGAAGGTATAACTATGGCTACACCTTC.

This sequence joins TRBV6-5 and TRBJ2-3, with TRBD1 matching over 8 bases. Germline-derived CDR1 and CDR2 are MNHEY and SVGAGI. The length of the CDR3 is 14 residues. The ends lost 7 bases at V and 5 bases at J; junction bases unmatched: 8. CDR3 DNA sequence: TGTGCCAGCATTTTAGACAGGGGCTTAGATACGCAGTATTTT. Translation: CASILDRGLDTQYF.

The chain has TRBV19 and TRBJ2-1; D unresolved. This CDR3 spans 13 amino acids. V shed 4 bases and J shed 3 bases, with 7 bases lying between them. The germline V gene encodes CDR1 LNHDA and CDR2 SQIVND (reference sequence). CDR3 residues: CASSSTVYNEQFF. The CDR3 DNA reads as TGTGCCAGTAGTAGTACAGTCTACAATGAGCAGTTCTTC.

The chain uses TRBV7-9 and TRBJ1-1; no reliable D call. V gave up 3 bases and J gave up 0 bases, with 11 bases separating them. CDR1 is SEHNR and CDR2 is FQNEAQ in the germline V gene (reference sequence). This CDR3 comprises 15 residues. The CDR3 DNA follows: TGTGCCAGCAGCTTCCCCCAGGCCATGAACACTGAAGCTTTCTTT. Protein: CASSFPQAMNTEAFF.

The chain is built from TRBV9 and TRBJ2-7, with TRBD1 identical over 7 bases. Germline CDR1 reads SGDLS; CDR2 reads YYNGEE. The CDR3 is made up of 15 amino acids. V trimming: 4 bases; J trimming: 3 bases; junction bases outside the gene matches: 10. CDR3: CASSTSTGIFYEQYF. In DNA, the CDR3 is TGTGCCAGCAGCACGTCGACAGGGATCTTCTACGAGCAGTACTTC.

The V call is TRBV15, the J call TRBJ2-1; no firm D call. V was clipped by 1 base and J by 2 bases, with 9 bases between them. Germline V gene sequence: CDR1 LNHNV, CDR2 YYDKDF (reference sequence). The CDR3 totals 15 residues. The DNA for the CDR3 is TGTGCCACCAGCAGAGGGCCCCCCGCCTACAATGAGCAGTTCTTC. Protein: CATSRGPPAYNEQFF.

The V and J genes are TRBV3-1 (or the pseudogene TRBV3-2) and TRBJ2-5; the match to TRBD1 covers 8 bases. Germline assignment: CDR1 LGHDT and CDR2 YNNKEL (reference sequence). V shed 4 bases and J 2 bases; nucleotides not matched to a gene: 0. This CDR3 has 13 amino acids. CDR3 DNA sequence: TGTGCCAGCAGCCGACAGGGGCAAGAGACCCAGTACTTC. Protein: CASSRQGQETQYF.

This clone has a single count. The J gene is TRBJ2-2, the V gene TRBV5-1; 10 nucleotides agree with TRBD2. V shed 3 bases, J shed 2 bases, and the junction held 7 bases outside the gene matches. This CDR3 contains 17 residues. Per the germline V gene, CDR1 is SGHRS and CDR2 is YFSETQ. The DNA for the CDR3 is TGCGCCAGCAGCTCCCATAGCGGGGGGCTAAACACCGGGGAGCTGTTTTTT. It specifies CASSSHSGGLNTGELFF.

This chain uses TRBV7-6 with TRBJ1-6; D gene ambiguous. Per germline, CDR1 SGHVS and CDR2 FNYEAQ. V lost 6 bases, J lost 7 bases, and 19 bases lay in between. This CDR3 is built from 16 residues. The chain's CDR3 is CASSLYAPNLNSPLHF. The CDR3 DNA sequence: TGTGCCAGCAGTCTATATGCCCCTAACCTAAATTCACCCCTCCACTTT.

This clone was found once. This chain uses TRBV5-4 with TRBJ1-1, with D possibly matching TRBD1 (6 bases). Trimming left V 4 bases short and J 4 bases short, with 14 bases between. This CDR3 has 14 amino acids. CDR1 and CDR2 from the germline V gene are SGHNT and YYREEE (reference sequence). CDR3 nucleotide sequence: TGTGCCAGCAGCGCGGCCCCACAGGGCACTGAAGCTTTCTTT. This encodes CASSAAPQGTEAFF.

CDR3 loop: CASSTRTDLNTGELFF. CDR3 in DNA: TGTGCCAGCAGCACCAGGACTGACCTGAACACCGGGGAGCTGTTTTTT. The chain joins TRBV7-9 to TRBJ2-2, with a possible D match to TRBD2 (5 bases). The CDR3 sequence is 16 residues long. CDR1 and CDR2 from the germline V gene are SEHNR and FQNEAQ (reference sequence). Trimming shortened V by 5 bases and J by 1 base, and 14 bases separated the two germline ends.

This chain links TRBV4-3 with TRBJ1-1; 7 bases are shared with TRBD1. Trimming removed 5 bases from V and 4 bases from J; junction bases left unmatched: 7. The CDR3 totals 14 residues. Germline V gene data show CDR1 as LGHNA and CDR2 as YSLEER. The chain's CDR3 is CASSLRTGTTEAFF. Written as DNA, the CDR3 is TGCGCCAGCAGCTTGCGGACAGGTACCACTGAAGCTTTCTTT.

This chain uses TRBV5-1 with TRBJ2-3; 8 nucleotides agree with TRBD2. Trimming removed 3 bases from V and 1 base from J; junction bases left unmatched: 19. Germline V CDR1 and CDR2: SGHRS, YFSETQ. There are 20 residues in the CDR3. In DNA, the CDR3 is TGCGCCAGCAGCTCCTTAGGGGTTTCCGGGGGGGCCTCTGGCACAGATACGCAGTATTTT. Its translation is CASSSLGVSGGASGTDTQYF.

This chain links TRBV5-1 with TRBJ1-5; D possibly corresponds to TRBD1 (5 bases). There are 14 residues in the CDR3. Germline lookup yields CDR1 SGHRS and CDR2 YFSETQ. V was cut by 4 bases and J by 3 bases, with 11 bases left in between. CDR3 protein: CASSPGGVNQPQHF. The CDR3 nucleotides are TGCGCCAGCAGCCCGGGGGGGGTCAATCAGCCCCAGCATTTT.

The chain links TRBV13 to TRBJ2-3, with D perhaps TRBD2 (7 bases). Germline values: CDR1 PRHDT, CDR2 FYEKMQ (reference sequence). Trimming shortened V by 4 bases and J by 6 bases, and 23 bases separated the two germline ends. The CDR3 sequence is 17 residues long. In nucleotides, the CDR3 is TGTGCCAGCAGCTCCTCCGGGGGGCTCCACCCTAGGGATACGCAGTATTTT. It yields the protein CASSSSGGLHPRDTQYF.

V is TRBV5-4 and J is TRBJ2-1; 9 bases match TRBD2. Germline CDR1 reads SGHNT; CDR2 reads YYREEE (reference sequence). Trimming took 5 bases from V and 0 from J; bases not matched to a gene: 6. The CDR3 totals 16 residues. CDR3 in DNA: TGTGCCAGCAGTATTGGCGGGGGGGGCTCCTACAATGAGCAGTTCTTC. As protein: CASSIGGGGSYNEQFF.

There are a few counts of this clone. The chain combines TRBV9 with TRBJ2-7; 9 nucleotides match TRBD1. The CDR3 extends over 14 amino acids. Germline CDR1 reads SGDLS; CDR2 reads YYNGEE. With V trimmed by 0 bases and J by 3 bases, 1 base remained unmatched. The CDR3 DNA is TGTGCCAGCAGCGTAGCGACAGGGGGCTACGAGCAGTACTTC. It codes for CASSVATGGYEQYF.

The chain recombines TRBV2 with TRBJ1-2; D gene uncertain. CDR1 SNHLY and CDR2 FYNNEI come from the germline V gene. Deletions cut 7 bases from V and 4 bases from J, with 13 bases between. The CDR3 has 13 amino acids. In DNA form, the CDR3 reads TGTGCCAGCAAAACCGGGGTCAGCTATGGCTACACCTTC. Amino acid sequence: CASKTGVSYGYTF.

The rearrangement joins TRBV12-5 to TRBJ1-1; no reliable D call. Germline assignment: CDR1 LGHNT and CDR2 FRNRAP. V lost 3 bases and J 7 bases, leaving 6 bases between the germline ends. The CDR3 consists of 11 residues. The CDR3 coding sequence is TGTGCTAGTGGTTTCGGTATTGAAGCTTTCTTT. As protein: CASGFGIEAFF. Together with reference TRBV12-5 and TRBJ1-1, the CDR3 gives the full variable domain: DARVTQTPRHKVTEMGQEVTMRCQPILGHNTVFWYRQTMMQGLELLAYFRNRAPLDDSGMPKDRFSAEMPDATLATLKIQPSEPRDSAVYFCASGFGIEAFFGQGTRLTVV.

J is TRBJ2-5 and V is TRBV19, with TRBD1 identical over 9 bases. CDR1 is LNHDA, CDR2 SQIVND, per germline (reference sequence). The CDR3 has 16 amino acids. Trimming cost V 3 bases and J 1 base; bases outside gene matches: 6. The CDR3 DNA is TGTGCCAGTAGTATTCTTTGGACAGGGGCCCAAGAGACCCAGTACTTC. Translated: CASSILWTGAQETQYF.

The rearrangement uses TRBV6-2 or TRBV6-3 and TRBJ1-2; possibly TRBD1 for D (6 bases). Trimming cost V 2 bases and J 4 bases, with 17 bases left between them. The V gene's germline CDR1 is MNHEY and CDR2 SVGEGT. The CDR3 is made up of 16 amino acids. The CDR3 region is CASSYGGPSPRYGYTF. The DNA of the CDR3 is TGTGCCAGCAGTTACGGGGGCCCGAGCCCCCGCTATGGCTACACCTTC.

This clone appeared once. The V and J genes are TRBV7-2 and TRBJ2-7, with 9 nucleotides matching TRBD2. The germline V gene encodes CDR1 SGHTA and CDR2 FQGNSA. The CDR3 covers 15 residues. The J segment lost 2 bases and the V segment lost 2 bases, leaving 4 bases of the junction unmatched. The CDR3 spells CASSLIAGAPYEQYF. DNA for the CDR3: TGTGCCAGCAGCTTAATAGCGGGGGCCCCCTACGAGCAGTACTTC.

This clone appeared a single time. This rearrangement joins TRBV4-3 to TRBJ1-1; D unresolved. The CDR3 has 16 residues. Trimming cost V 0 bases and J 0 bases, with 11 bases left between them. In germline, CDR1 is LGHNA, CDR2 YSLEER. CDR3 bases: TGCGCCAGCAGCCAAGAGCTACAGCTAATGAACACTGAAGCTTTCTTT. Its protein is CASSQELQLMNTEAFF.